This T cell receptor beta chain was found in a study of sequential checkpoint blockade in melanoma. At the level of the study: Randomization was 1:1 between first-line nivolumab→ipilimumab and ipilimumab→nivolumab. Both treatment sequences were followed by maintenance nivolumab.

CDR1 SGHTA and CDR2 FQGNSA come from the germline V gene. V lost 8 bases to trimming and J lost 4 bases, with 10 bases between them. The CDR3 spans 12 residues. Profiling relied on immunoSEQ multiplex PCR, and the TCRdb table lists in-frame clones only, not all of them. The data show 25,000 to 35,000 clones, about 86% seen once. Described treatment: randomized to nivolumab then ipilimumab (arm A) or the reverse (arm B). The starting material was CD8+ T cells sorted from blood (inferred from file names), obtained from a patient given nivolumab and ipilimumab in sequence. The TCR comes from a human donor with melanoma. The chain couples TRBV7-2 to TRBJ2-3; tentative D call: TRBD1 (6 bases). The CDR3 DNA is TGTGCCAGCTGGGGGCCCCCAGATACGCAGTATTTT. Residues: CASWGPPDTQYF.